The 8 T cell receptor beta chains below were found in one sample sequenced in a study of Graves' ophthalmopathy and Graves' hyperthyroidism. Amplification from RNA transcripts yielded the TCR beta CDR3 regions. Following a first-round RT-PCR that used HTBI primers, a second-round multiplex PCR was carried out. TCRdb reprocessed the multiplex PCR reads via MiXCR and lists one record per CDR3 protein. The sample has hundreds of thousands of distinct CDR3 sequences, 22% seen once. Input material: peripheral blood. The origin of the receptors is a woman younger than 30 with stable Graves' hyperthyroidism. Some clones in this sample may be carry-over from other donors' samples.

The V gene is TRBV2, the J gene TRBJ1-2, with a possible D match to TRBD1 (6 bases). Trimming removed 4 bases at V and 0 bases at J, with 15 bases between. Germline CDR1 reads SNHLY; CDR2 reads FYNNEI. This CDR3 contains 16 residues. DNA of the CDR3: TGTGCCAGCAGTGGGGGAAGACAGGACCCTAACTATGGCTACACCTTC. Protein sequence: CASSGGRQDPNYGYTF.

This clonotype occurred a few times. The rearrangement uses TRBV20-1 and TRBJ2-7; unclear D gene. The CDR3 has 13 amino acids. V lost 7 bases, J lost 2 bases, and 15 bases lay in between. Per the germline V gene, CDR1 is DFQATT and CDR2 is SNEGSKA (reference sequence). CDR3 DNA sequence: TGCAGTGTCGAGTCTGCGTCCACCTACGAGCAGTACTTC. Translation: CSVESASTYEQYF.

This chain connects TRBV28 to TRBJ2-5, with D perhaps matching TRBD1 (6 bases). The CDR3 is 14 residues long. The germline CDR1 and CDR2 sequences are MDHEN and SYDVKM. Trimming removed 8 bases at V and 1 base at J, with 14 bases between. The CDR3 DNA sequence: TGTGCCAGCTCCGACAGGACAATCCAAGAGACCCAGTACTTC. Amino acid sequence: CASSDRTIQETQYF.

CDR3 bases: TGCGCCAGCAGCCAAGAAAAGGAGGGCAGCGGGGCCAACGTCCTGACTTTC. The encoded protein is CASSQEKEGSGANVLTF. V usage is TRBV4-1 and J usage is TRBJ2-6, with a weak D call TRBD2 (6 bases). The CDR3 spans 17 residues. Germline loops: CDR1 MGHRA, CDR2 YSYEKL. Trimming left V 0 bases short and J 4 bases short, with 13 bases between.

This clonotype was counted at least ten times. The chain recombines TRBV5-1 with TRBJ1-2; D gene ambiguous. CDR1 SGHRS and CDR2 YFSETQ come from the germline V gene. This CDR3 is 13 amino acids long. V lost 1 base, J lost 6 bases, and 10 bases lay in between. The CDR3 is CASSLRGPDGYTF. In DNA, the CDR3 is TGCGCCAGCAGCTTGCGAGGGCCGGATGGCTACACCTTC.

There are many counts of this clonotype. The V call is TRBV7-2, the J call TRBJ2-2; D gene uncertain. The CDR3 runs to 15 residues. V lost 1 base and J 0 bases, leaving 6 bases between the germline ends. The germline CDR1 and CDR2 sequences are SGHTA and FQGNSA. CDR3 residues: CASSLVGSNTGELFF. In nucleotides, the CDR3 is TGTGCCAGCAGCTTAGTCGGTTCGAACACCGGGGAGCTGTTTTTT. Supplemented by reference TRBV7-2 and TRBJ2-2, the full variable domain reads GAGVSQSPSNKVTEKGKDVELRCDPISGHTALYWYRQSLGQGLEFLIYFQGNSAPDKSGLPSDRFSAERTGGSVSTLTIQRTQQEDSAVYLCASSLVGSNTGELFFGEGSRLTVL.

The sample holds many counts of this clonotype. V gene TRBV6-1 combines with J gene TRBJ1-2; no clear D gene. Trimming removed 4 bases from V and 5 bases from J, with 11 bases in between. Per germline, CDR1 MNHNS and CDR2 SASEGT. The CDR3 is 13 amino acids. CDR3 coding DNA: TGTGCCAGCAGTGTACGAGGGCCGTATGGCTACACCTTC. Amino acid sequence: CASSVRGPYGYTF.

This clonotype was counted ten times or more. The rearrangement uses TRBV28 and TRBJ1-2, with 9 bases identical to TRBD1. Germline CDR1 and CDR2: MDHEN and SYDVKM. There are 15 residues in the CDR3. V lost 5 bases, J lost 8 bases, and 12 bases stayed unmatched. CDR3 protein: CASSQQTGGAAGYTF. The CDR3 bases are TGTGCCAGCAGTCAGCAAACAGGGGGCGCGGCAGGCTACACCTTC.